This T cell receptor (beta chain) was sequenced for a study of control samples from healthy donors and cancer patients. Germline values: CDR1 MNHEY, CDR2 SVGEGT. The CDR3 covers 14 residues. V lost 5 bases and J lost 1; bases outside the gene matches: 1. Using immunoSEQ multiplex PCR, the repertoire was profiled, and TCRdb retains in-frame clones only, with some absent. The data hold 150,000 or so clones, with around 94% observed a single time. This sequence was found in a man in his fifties or sixties with colorectal cancer. This chain joins TRBV6-2 or TRBV6-3 and TRBJ2-5, with TRBD1 matching 10 bases. Material: PBMCs. The CDR3 coding sequence is TGTGCCAGCAGTGGGACAGGGGCCCAAGAGACCCAGTACTTC. This sequence encodes CASSGTGAQETQYF.